One T cell receptor (beta chain) is described in this entry. Its antigen is unknown. The data derive from a study of cytomegalovirus exposure and HLA in healthy donors. The wider study: Inside one of the first data releases sat 85 million or so unique TCRs taken from HLA-typed donors. Study-level points and caveats: CMV serostatus was the sole immune exposure information available. Per a later analysis, approximately 16,000 TCR beta sequences showed association with HLA alleles at 0.05 false discovery rate.

Amplification used 60 Vbeta primers and 13 Jbeta primers. The authors' processing: About 11 million of some 80 million unique TCR beta chains were shared, per a later count. Repertoires were generated with immunoSEQ multiplex PCR, while TCRdb's copy carries only in-frame clones and drops some. The D gene and trimming were derived from the DNA, and the V and J assignments and clone size from that table. The sample consists of around 180,000 clones, approximately 79% of them appearing once. Germline V gene lookup returns CDR1 PRHDT and CDR2 FYEKMQ (reference sequence). The length of the CDR3 is 17 residues. V was trimmed by 5 bases and J by 4 bases, leaving 21 bases between them.

The sequenced material came from PBMCs. This rearrangement joins TRBV13 to TRBJ2-1, with a possible D match to TRBD2 (6 bases). This receptor was taken from a woman in her forties in good health and CMV-seronegative. The CDR3: CASSPLRSGVSYNEQFF. DNA of the CDR3: TGTGCCAGCAGCCCTCTGAGGTCGGGGGTATCATACAATGAGCAGTTCTTC.